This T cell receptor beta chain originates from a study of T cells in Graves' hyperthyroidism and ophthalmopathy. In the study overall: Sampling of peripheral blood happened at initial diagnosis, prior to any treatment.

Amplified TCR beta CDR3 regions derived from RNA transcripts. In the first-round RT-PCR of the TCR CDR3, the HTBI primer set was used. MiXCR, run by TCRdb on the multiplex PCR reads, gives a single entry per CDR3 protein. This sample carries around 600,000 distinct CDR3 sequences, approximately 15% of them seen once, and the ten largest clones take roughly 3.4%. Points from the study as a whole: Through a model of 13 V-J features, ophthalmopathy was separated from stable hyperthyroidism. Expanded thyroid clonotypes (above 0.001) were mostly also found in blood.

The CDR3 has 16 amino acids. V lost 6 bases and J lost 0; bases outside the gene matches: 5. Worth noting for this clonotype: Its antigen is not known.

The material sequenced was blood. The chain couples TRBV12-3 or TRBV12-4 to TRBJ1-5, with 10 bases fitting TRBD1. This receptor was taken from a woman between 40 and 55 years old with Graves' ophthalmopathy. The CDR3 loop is CASRAGQGFSNQPQHF. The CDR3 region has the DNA TGTGCCAGCAGGGCGGGACAGGGGTTTAGCAATCAGCCCCAGCATTTT.